This is a list of T cell receptor beta chains from one sample in a study of T cell responses to AZD1222 COVID-19 vaccine. Sequencing used immunoSEQ multiplex PCR; TCRdb keeps in-frame clones, though not all of them. The sample holds over 100,000 clones, around 89% seen once. The sequences come from peripheral blood, collected on day 0 of AZD1222 vaccination. Receptor source: an adult in good health. Both conserved end residues are part of each CDR3. The D gene is left open where the match is weak. Clone sizes are given selectively: once, few, many, or a class where the clone is expanded.

TRBJ2-1	-	-	TRBV21-1	TGTGCCAGCAGCAAATGGGGGGCGGGTCTACCTTACAATGAGCAGTTCTTC	CASSKWGAGLPYNEQFF
TRBJ1-1	-	-	TRBV9	TGTGCCAGCAGCGTAATGGAGGCGAACACTGAAGCTTTCTTT	CASSVMEANTEAFF
TRBJ1-5	-	-	TRBV4-1	TGCGCCAGCAGCCCAGCGGACCAAGGACATCAGCCCCAGCATTTT	CASSPADQGHQPQHF
TRBJ2-5	-	-	TRBV6-5	TGTGCCAGCGGACGCCTCCAGGAGACCCAGTACTTC	CASGRLQETQYF
TRBJ1-2	few	-	TRBV7-2	TGTGCCAGCAGCCCCTCCCCCCTCAGGGATGATGGCTACACCTTC	CASSPSPLRDDGYTF
TRBJ1-5	-	-	TRBV6-5	TGTGCCAGCAGTTACGGTAACGGCTTTGGGGAGCCCCAGCATTTT	CASSYGNGFGEPQHF
TRBJ1-4	once	-	TRBV13	TGTGCCAGCAGCTTAAACGGAGAAAAACTGTTTTTT	CASSLNGEKLFF
TRBJ1-2	-	-	TRBV9	TGTGCCAGCAGCGTAGGCCCCGGAGGCTACACCTTC	CASSVGPGGYTF
TRBJ1-3	-	-	TRBV10-1	TGCGCCAGCAGTCCAGGGGTAGCTGGAAACACCATATATTTT	CASSPGVAGNTIYF
TRBJ2-5	-	TRBD1	TRBV7-7	TGTGCCAGCAGCTTAGTACAGGGGACGCCCTGGGAGACCCAGTACTTC	CASSLVQGTPWETQYF
TRBJ2-2	-	-	TRBV7-6	TGTGCCAGCAGCTTACGACTCACCGGGGAGCTGTTTTTT	CASSLRLTGELFF
TRBJ1-5	once	-	TRBV20-1	TGCAGTGCTAGTTCTCTTTTCTTCCAACGTGGAAGCAATCAGCCCCAGCATTTT	CSASSLFFQRGSNQPQHF
TRBJ1-2	-	-	TRBV4-3	TGCGCCAGCAGCCAAGGCTCGGCCGTCCAGGCACTAGGCTACACCTTC	CASSQGSAVQALGYTF
TRBJ2-2	-	-	TRBV6-5	TGTGCCAGCAGACTCAATAGACAGACCGGGGAGCTGTTTTTT	CASRLNRQTGELFF
TRBJ2-7	-	-	TRBV2	TGTGCCAGCAGTGTAAGGGTCTCCTACGAGCAGTACTTC	CASSVRVSYEQYF
TRBJ1-5	-	-	TRBV11-3	TGTGCCAGCAGGCGGGCGACAGAGAGGGGCAATCAGCCCCAGCATTTT	CASRRATERGNQPQHF
TRBJ2-7	-	-	TRBV11-2	TGTGCCAGCAGCTTAGTTTCCCTGGGGGCTCAGTACTTC	CASSLVSLGAQYF
TRBJ1-3	-	TRBD1	TRBV7-2	TGTGCCAGCAGCTCCCGGACAGGGATGAGAAACACCATATATTTT	CASSSRTGMRNTIYF
TRBJ1-1	-	-	TRBV6-5	TGTGCCAGCAGTCTCCTAATAAACACTGAAGCTTTCTTT	CASSLLINTEAFF
TRBJ1-2	few	-	TRBV19	TGTGCCAGTAGTATAATCCAGCCTACCTATGGCTACACCTTC	CASSIIQPTYGYTF
TRBJ1-1	-	-	TRBV6-5	TGTGCCAGCAGCCCGACCATTAGGAGCACTGAAGCTTTCTTT	CASSPTIRSTEAFF
TRBJ2-1	once	TRBD1	TRBV7-3	TGTGCCAGCAGCCCCCTAGAGAGTTACAGGGGGGATTTCAATGAGCAGTTCTTC	CASSPLESYRGDFNEQFF
TRBJ2-7	few	TRBD2	TRBV29-1	TGCAGCGTCCTAGCGGGGTTGGGCTACGAGCAGTACTTC	CSVLAGLGYEQYF
TRBJ2-7	-	TRBD2	TRBV9	TGTGCCAGCAGCGCTGCTAGCGGGGGGTCCTCCTACGAGCAGTACTTC	CASSAASGGSSYEQYF
TRBJ2-1	-	TRBD2	TRBV5-1	TGCGCCAGCGGGGGGGGACTAATCCCCTACAATGAGCAGTTCTTC	CASGGGLIPYNEQFF
TRBJ2-3	-	-	TRBV7-9	TGTGCCAGCAGCTCTCTTCTAGGGTTAGGGGCAGATACGCAGTATTTT	CASSSLLGLGADTQYF
TRBJ2-3	-	TRBD1	TRBV9	TGTGCCAGCAGCGTCCGAAAGACAGGGGGCGAAGATACGCAGTATTTT	CASSVRKTGGEDTQYF